This is a list of T cell receptor beta chains from one sample in a study of T-cell reconstitution after alpha-beta-depleted transplantation in children. A single record per CDR3 protein comes from TCRdb applying MiXCR to the PCR reads. The sample holds about 190,000 distinct CDR3 sequences; over 5.5% are singletons and the top ten take 3% to 3.5%. The sample in question was PBMCs from the stem cell graft donor, obtained from the stem cell graft. The receptors derive from a human donor who donated a stem cell graft to a child with Wiskott-Aldrich syndrome. CDR3s include the opening cysteine and the closing phenylalanine or tryptophan. D genes are given only for firm matches. Clone size is shown for a subset of rows, as once, few, many or a class of expanded clone.

D: TRBD2
size: many
V: TRBV4-1
J: TRBJ2-3
CDR3: CASSQESAGMAGDEADTQYF
DNA: TGCGCCAGCAGCCAAGAATCCGCCGGGATGGCGGGAGATGAGGCAGATACGCAGTATTTT

D: TRBD2
size: many
V: TRBV7-2
J: TRBJ2-3
CDR3: CASSLALGGSRADTQYF
DNA: TGTGCCAGCAGCTTAGCGCTCGGCGGGAGCAGGGCAGATACGCAGTATTTT

D: TRBD2
size: few
V: TRBV20-1
J: TRBJ2-1
CDR3: CSAKVLADDNEQFF
DNA: TGCAGTGCTAAGGTGCTAGCGGACGACAATGAGCAGTTCTTC

D: TRBD1
size: many
V: TRBV5-6
J: TRBJ2-4
CDR3: CASSLGTAPSEYF
DNA: TGTGCCAGCAGCCTCGGGACAGCCCCATCTGAGTACTTC

D: TRBD2
size: many
V: TRBV10-1
J: TRBJ2-7
CDR3: CASSESGAGGPLEQYF
DNA: TGCGCCAGCAGTGAGTCAGGAGCGGGAGGGCCTCTCGAGCAGTACTTC

D: .
size: .
V: TRBV19
J: TRBJ2-7
CDR3: CASSRAESSYEQYF
DNA: TGTGCCAGTAGTAGAGCGGAGAGCTCCTACGAGCAGTACTTC

D: .
size: .
V: TRBV5-1
J: TRBJ1-1
CDR3: CASALGTMNTEAFF
DNA: TGCGCCAGCGCGCTAGGGACAATGAACACTGAAGCTTTCTTT

D: .
size: many
V: TRBV7-2
J: TRBJ1-6
CDR3: CASSLLPVGSPLHF
DNA: TGTGCCAGCAGCCTGCTACCGGTTGGTTCACCCCTCCACTTT

D: TRBD1
size: many
V: TRBV24-1
J: TRBJ2-2
CDR3: CATSDMTDRGLNGELFF
DNA: TGTGCCACCAGTGACATGACGGACAGGGGGCTTAACGGGGAGCTGTTTTTT

D: TRBD1
size: many
V: TRBV12-3/TRBV12-4
J: TRBJ2-7
CDR3: CASTSTGGLYEQYF
DNA: TGTGCCAGCACCTCTACAGGGGGCTTGTACGAGCAGTACTTC

D: TRBD2
size: few
V: TRBV4-2
J: TRBJ2-2
CDR3: CASSRVAGEGGRELFF
DNA: TGTGCCAGCAGCCGAGTAGCGGGGGAGGGCGGCCGGGAGCTGTTTTTT

D: .
size: many
V: TRBV2
J: TRBJ2-3
CDR3: CASRVSTDTQYF
DNA: TGTGCCAGCAGGGTCAGCACAGATACGCAGTATTTT

D: TRBD1
size: .
V: TRBV3-1
J: TRBJ1-5
CDR3: CASSQDTGANQPQHF
DNA: TGTGCCAGCAGCCAAGATACAGGGGCCAATCAGCCCCAGCATTTT

D: TRBD2
size: many
V: TRBV20-1
J: TRBJ2-7
CDR3: CSGAGVSEQYF
DNA: TGCAGTGGGGCGGGAGTTAGCGAGCAGTACTTC

D: .
size: many
V: TRBV7-9
J: TRBJ1-6
CDR3: CASSLSGIFYNSPLHF
DNA: TGTGCCAGCAGCTTATCCGGGATATTCTATAATTCACCCCTCCACTTT

D: .
size: .
V: TRBV7-9
J: TRBJ1-5
CDR3: CASSSPTETQPQHF
DNA: TGTGCCAGCAGCTCTCCCACAGAGACTCAGCCCCAGCATTTT

D: .
size: few
V: TRBV5-1
J: TRBJ2-3
CDR3: CASSLLRGNTDTQYF
DNA: TGCGCCAGCAGCTTATTGCGGGGAAACACAGATACGCAGTATTTT

D: .
size: many
V: TRBV5-1
J: TRBJ1-3
CDR3: CASSPDIGNTIYF
DNA: TGCGCCAGCAGCCCGGACATCGGAAACACCATATATTTT

D: .
size: many
V: TRBV10-3
J: TRBJ1-1
CDR3: CAIKEHRGRGNTEAFF
DNA: TGTGCCATCAAAGAACATCGGGGAAGAGGGAACACTGAAGCTTTCTTT

D: .
size: many
V: TRBV5-1
J: TRBJ1-1
CDR3: CASSLSKDNTEAFF
DNA: TGCGCCAGCAGCCTCAGCAAAGATAACACTGAAGCTTTCTTT

D: TRBD1
size: many
V: TRBV20-1
J: TRBJ1-2
CDR3: CSARLGTDFYGYTF
DNA: TGCAGTGCTAGACTTGGGACAGACTTTTATGGCTACACCTTC

D: .
size: few
V: TRBV24-1
J: TRBJ2-3
CDR3: CATSDFPQVTQYF
DNA: TGTGCCACCAGTGATTTCCCACAGGTTACGCAGTATTTT

D: .
size: few
V: TRBV7-9
J: TRBJ2-2
CDR3: CASSLPGRRSNTGELFF
DNA: TGTGCCAGCAGCTTACCTGGCCGACGGTCGAACACCGGGGAGCTGTTTTTT

D: .
size: many
V: TRBV6-2/TRBV6-3
J: TRBJ2-1
CDR3: CASGSRNNEQFF
DNA: TGTGCCAGTGGCAGCCGGAATAATGAGCAGTTCTTC

D: TRBD2
size: many
V: TRBV11-2
J: TRBJ2-5
CDR3: CASSLKVVTSGVRETQYF
DNA: TGTGCCAGCAGCTTAAAGGTGGTGACTAGCGGGGTGCGTGAGACCCAGTACTTC

D: .
size: many
V: TRBV29-1
J: TRBJ2-4
CDR3: CSVEAGGLAKNIQYF
DNA: TGCAGCGTTGAAGCCGGCGGACTAGCCAAAAACATTCAGTACTTC

D: .
size: few
V: TRBV5-1
J: TRBJ2-1
CDR3: CASSLAADSPEFF
DNA: TGCGCCAGCAGCTTGGCCGCGGACAGCCCCGAGTTCTTC

D: TRBD1
size: few
V: TRBV18
J: TRBJ1-3
CDR3: CASSPTGTGKPSGNTIYF
DNA: TGTGCCAGCTCACCAACCGGGACAGGGAAGCCGTCTGGAAACACCATATATTTT

D: TRBD1
size: .
V: TRBV7-2
J: TRBJ2-1
CDR3: CASSPRTGSYNEQFF
DNA: TGTGCCAGCAGCCCTCGGACAGGGTCCTACAATGAGCAGTTCTTC

D: .
size: many
V: TRBV5-1
J: TRBJ2-2
CDR3: CASSLGQSTNTGELFF
DNA: TGCGCCAGCAGCTTAGGACAGTCTACGAACACCGGGGAGCTGTTTTTT

D: TRBD2
size: many
V: TRBV4-2
J: TRBJ2-7
CDR3: CASSRGLAGYAGGEQYF
DNA: TGTGCCAGCAGCCGGGGACTAGCGGGATACGCAGGGGGGGAGCAGTACTTC

D: .
size: few
V: TRBV2
J: TRBJ1-5
CDR3: CASSGHRSSNQPQHF
DNA: TGTGCCAGCAGTGGCCACAGATCGAGCAATCAGCCCCAGCATTTT

D: .
size: few
V: TRBV6-2/TRBV6-3
J: TRBJ2-3
CDR3: CASSRMAAPGPDTQYF
DNA: TGTGCCAGCAGTAGAATGGCGGCCCCGGGGCCAGATACGCAGTATTTT

D: .
size: many
V: TRBV5-1
J: TRBJ2-7
CDR3: CASSLDMSSYEQYF
DNA: TGCGCCAGCAGCTTGGACATGAGCTCCTACGAGCAGTACTTC

D: .
size: many
V: TRBV20-1
J: TRBJ2-1
CDR3: CSAPDPFKHNEQFF
DNA: TGCAGTGCGCCCGACCCTTTTAAACACAATGAGCAGTTCTTC

D: .
size: many
V: TRBV4-3
J: TRBJ1-3
CDR3: CASSQDVGSGNTIYF
DNA: TGCGCCAGCAGCCAAGATGTAGGCTCTGGAAACACCATATATTTT

D: .
size: .
V: TRBV2
J: TRBJ1-5
CDR3: CASKRRVSPDQPQHF
DNA: TGTGCCAGCAAGCGCAGGGTTTCGCCCGATCAGCCCCAGCATTTT

D: .
size: many
V: TRBV20-1
J: TRBJ1-2
CDR3: CSASAPRSFGYTF
DNA: TGCAGTGCTAGTGCACCCCGAAGTTTTGGCTACACCTTC

D: .
size: few
V: TRBV7-8
J: TRBJ2-7
CDR3: CASSSYTGSEQYF
DNA: TGTGCCAGCAGCTCGTACACTGGGTCCGAGCAGTACTTC

D: .
size: many
V: TRBV24-1
J: TRBJ2-1
CDR3: CATSDRDSHEQFF
DNA: TGTGCCACCAGTGATCGGGACTCCCATGAGCAGTTCTTC

D: .
size: many
V: TRBV12-3/TRBV12-4
J: TRBJ1-1
CDR3: CASNSQGLNTEAFF
DNA: TGTGCCAGCAACTCACAGGGATTGAACACTGAAGCTTTCTTT

D: .
size: many
V: TRBV28
J: TRBJ2-7
CDR3: CASSLVGGRSYEQYF
DNA: TGTGCCAGCAGTTTAGTCGGGGGGCGCTCCTACGAGCAGTACTTC

D: TRBD2
size: many
V: TRBV10-1
J: TRBJ2-3
CDR3: CASSEVAGAADTQYF
DNA: TGCGCCAGCAGTGAAGTAGCGGGAGCGGCAGATACGCAGTATTTT

D: .
size: .
V: TRBV12-3/TRBV12-4
J: TRBJ2-7
CDR3: CASSLFPLRGGSSYEQYF
DNA: TGTGCCAGCAGTTTATTCCCCCTCCGGGGCGGTAGCTCCTACGAGCAGTACTTC

D: .
size: .
V: TRBV2
J: TRBJ1-5
CDR3: CASAGGGNQPQHF
DNA: TGTGCCAGCGCCGGGGGTGGCAATCAGCCCCAGCATTTT

D: .
size: many
V: TRBV7-6
J: TRBJ2-7
CDR3: CASSLARGGTYEQYF
DNA: TGTGCCAGCAGCTTAGCGCGAGGAGGAACCTACGAGCAGTACTTC

D: .
size: many
V: TRBV29-1
J: TRBJ2-7
CDR3: CSATEKTTYEQYF
DNA: TGCAGCGCGACGGAGAAAACCACCTACGAGCAGTACTTC

D: .
size: .
V: TRBV28
J: TRBJ2-5
CDR3: CASSYFVRGQETQYF
DNA: TGTGCCAGCAGTTATTTCGTACGGGGGCAAGAGACCCAGTACTTC

D: .
size: many
V: TRBV12-3/TRBV12-4
J: TRBJ1-3
CDR3: CASSLGQSGNTIYF
DNA: TGTGCCAGCAGTTTAGGACAGTCAGGAAACACCATATATTTT

D: TRBD1
size: many
V: TRBV12-3/TRBV12-4
J: TRBJ1-5
CDR3: CASQGAYQPQHF
DNA: TGTGCCAGCCAGGGGGCATATCAGCCCCAGCATTTT

D: .
size: many
V: TRBV2
J: TRBJ2-5
CDR3: CASSEGSPQETQYF
DNA: TGTGCCAGCAGTGAGGGCAGTCCCCAAGAGACCCAGTACTTC

D: .
size: many
V: TRBV7-2
J: TRBJ2-1
CDR3: CASSLTRAGATYNEQFF
DNA: TGTGCCAGCAGCCTCACCCGAGCCGGGGCGACCTACAATGAGCAGTTCTTC

D: .
size: many
V: TRBV6-5
J: TRBJ1-1
CDR3: CASSLGPGTEAFF
DNA: TGTGCCAGCAGTTTGGGGCCGGGGACTGAAGCTTTCTTT

D: TRBD2
size: many
V: TRBV12-3/TRBV12-4
J: TRBJ2-2
CDR3: CASSLLAGVAGELFF
DNA: TGTGCCAGCAGCCTACTAGCGGGAGTGGCCGGGGAGCTGTTTTTT

D: .
size: many
V: TRBV29-1
J: TRBJ1-2
CDR3: CSTDWTRGYGYTF
DNA: TGCAGCACCGACTGGACACGAGGCTATGGCTACACCTTC

D: .
size: .
V: TRBV29-1
J: TRBJ1-5
CDR3: CSVGERDQPQHF
DNA: TGCAGCGTTGGGGAGAGGGATCAGCCCCAGCATTTT

D: TRBD1
size: many
V: TRBV7-9
J: TRBJ2-7
CDR3: CASSLSLQGVDEQYF
DNA: TGTGCCAGCAGCTTATCTCTCCAGGGGGTTGACGAGCAGTACTTC